This entry describes one T cell receptor (beta chain). This entry comes from a study of tumor-infiltrating lymphocytes in primary liver carcinoma. Germline V gene lookup returns CDR1 MNHNS and CDR2 SASEGT. The CDR3 spans 12 residues. TCR beta cDNA was prepared out of 500 ng total RNA by means of a constant-region primer. It was through three nested multiplex PCR rounds of slightly modified ARM-PCR that TCR beta libraries arose. Use of TRBV1-TRBV30 forward primers with a C-beta reverse primer characterized the first two PCR rounds, which lasted around 10 cycles each. TCRdb used MiXCR to reprocess the multiplex PCR reads, holding one entry per CDR3 protein. Of more than 45,000 distinct CDR3 sequences in the sample, 70% to 85% were seen once. Total RNA and DNA came together from 20-30 mg of bulk tissue without cell sorting.

The sequence was obtained from a man aged 40-50 years with primary liver carcinoma and hepatitis B virus infection. Specimen: liver tumor tissue from sampling region 3. Subset meaning: tumor region T3, left-lateral pole. This chain links TRBV6-1 with TRBJ2-2, with TRBD2 as a possible D gene (6 bases). The CDR3 bases are TGTACTAGCAGGCCCGACACCGGGGAGCTGTTTTTT. This translates into CTSRPDTGELFF.